This TCR beta chain is from a study of long-term antiretroviral therapy in people with HIV. Regarding the study as a whole: Against controls, HIV repertoires showed narrower ranges of CDR3 length.

Run at survey level, the immunoSEQ assay was version v3.0. The protocol was immunoSEQ multiplex PCR, while the TCRdb copy is restricted to in-frame clones and leaves out a portion. The sample carries roughly 12,000 clones, 83% recorded once. Germline assignment: CDR1 SGHTA and CDR2 FQGNSA. CDR3 length: 16 residues. The V end lost 1 base, the J end lost 3 bases, and 13 bases lay between the germline ends. In regard to this clone: The target antigen is unknown.

Sample: unsorted PBMCs, taken 3.4 years after starting antiretroviral therapy. This chain joins TRBV7-2 and TRBJ1-5, with D perhaps TRBD1 (6 bases). This TCR came from a man aged 35-49 years with HIV. The DNA of the CDR3 is TGTGCCAGCAGCTTAGGAGCTGGACAGCTCAATCAGCCCCAGCATTTT. This gives the protein CASSLGAGQLNQPQHF.